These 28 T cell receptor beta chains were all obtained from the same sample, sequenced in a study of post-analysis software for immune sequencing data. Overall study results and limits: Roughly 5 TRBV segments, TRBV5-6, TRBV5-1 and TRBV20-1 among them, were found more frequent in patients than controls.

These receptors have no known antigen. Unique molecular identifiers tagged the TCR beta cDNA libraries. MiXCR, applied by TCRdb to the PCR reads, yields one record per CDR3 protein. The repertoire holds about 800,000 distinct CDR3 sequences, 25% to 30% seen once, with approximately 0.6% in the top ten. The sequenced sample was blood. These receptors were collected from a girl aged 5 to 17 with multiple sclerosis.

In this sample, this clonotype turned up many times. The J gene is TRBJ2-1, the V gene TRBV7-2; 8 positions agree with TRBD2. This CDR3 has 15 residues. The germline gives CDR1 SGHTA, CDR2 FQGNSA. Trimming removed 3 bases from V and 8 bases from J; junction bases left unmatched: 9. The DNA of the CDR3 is TGTGCCAGCAGCTTTGGTAGCGGGAAATTCCATGAGCAGTTCTTC. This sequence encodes CASSFGSGKFHEQFF.

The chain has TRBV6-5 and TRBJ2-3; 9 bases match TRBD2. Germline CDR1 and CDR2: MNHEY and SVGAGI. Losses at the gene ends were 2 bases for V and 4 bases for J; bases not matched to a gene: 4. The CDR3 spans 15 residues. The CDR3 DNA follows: TGTGCCAGCAGTTACAGCGGGAGGCTGTCAGATACGCAGTATTTT. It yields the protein CASSYSGRLSDTQYF.

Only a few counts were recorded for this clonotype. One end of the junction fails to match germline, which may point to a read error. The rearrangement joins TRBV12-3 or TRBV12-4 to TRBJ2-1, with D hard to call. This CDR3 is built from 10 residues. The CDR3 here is CAGSRGQQFF. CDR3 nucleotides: TGTGCCGGCAGCCGCGGCCAGCAGTTCTTC.

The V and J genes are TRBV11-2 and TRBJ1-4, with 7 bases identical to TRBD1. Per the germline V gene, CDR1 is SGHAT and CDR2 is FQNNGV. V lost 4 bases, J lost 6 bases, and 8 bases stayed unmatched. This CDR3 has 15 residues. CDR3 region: CASSSERGLDEKLFF. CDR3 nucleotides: TGTGCCAGCAGCTCCGAGAGGGGGCTGGATGAAAAACTGTTTTTT.

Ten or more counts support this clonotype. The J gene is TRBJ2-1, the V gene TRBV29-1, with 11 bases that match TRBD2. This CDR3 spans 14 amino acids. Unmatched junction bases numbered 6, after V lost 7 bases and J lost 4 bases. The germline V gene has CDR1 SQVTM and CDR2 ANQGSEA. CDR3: CSGGGTSGYNEQFF. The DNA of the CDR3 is TGCAGCGGAGGAGGGACTAGCGGATACAATGAGCAGTTCTTC.

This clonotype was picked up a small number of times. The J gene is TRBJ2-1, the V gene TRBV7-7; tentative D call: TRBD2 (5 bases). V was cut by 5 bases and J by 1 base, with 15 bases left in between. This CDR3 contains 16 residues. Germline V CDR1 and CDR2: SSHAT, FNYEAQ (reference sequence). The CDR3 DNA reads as TGTGCCAGCAGCCCCCTAGAGGGCAGGTCCTACAATGAGCAGTTCTTC. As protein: CASSPLEGRSYNEQFF.

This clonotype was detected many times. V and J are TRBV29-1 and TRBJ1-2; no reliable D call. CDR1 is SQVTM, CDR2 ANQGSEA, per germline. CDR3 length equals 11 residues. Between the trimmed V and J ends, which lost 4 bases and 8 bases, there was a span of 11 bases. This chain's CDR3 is CSVGGSAGYTF. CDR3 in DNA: TGCAGCGTTGGCGGGTCAGCGGGCTACACCTTC.

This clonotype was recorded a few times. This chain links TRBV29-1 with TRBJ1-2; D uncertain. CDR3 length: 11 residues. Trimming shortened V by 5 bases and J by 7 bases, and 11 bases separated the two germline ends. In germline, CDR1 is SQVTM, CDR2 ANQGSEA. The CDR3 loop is CSVSLSRGYTF. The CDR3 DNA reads TGCAGCGTTAGTCTAAGCCGTGGCTACACCTTC. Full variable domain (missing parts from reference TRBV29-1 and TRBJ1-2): SAVISQKPSRDICQRGTSLTIQCQVDSQVTMMFWYRQQPGQSLTLIATANQGSEATYESGFVIDKFPISRPNLTFSTLTVSNMSPEDSSIYLCSVSLSRGYTFGSGTRLTVV.

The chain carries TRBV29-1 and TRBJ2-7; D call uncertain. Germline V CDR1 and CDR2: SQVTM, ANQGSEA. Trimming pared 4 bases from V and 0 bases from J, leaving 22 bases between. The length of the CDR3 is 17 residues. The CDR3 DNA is TGCAGCGTTGTGGTATGGGTCGGCACAAAGAGCTCCTACGAGCAGTACTTC. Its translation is CSVVVWVGTKSSYEQYF.

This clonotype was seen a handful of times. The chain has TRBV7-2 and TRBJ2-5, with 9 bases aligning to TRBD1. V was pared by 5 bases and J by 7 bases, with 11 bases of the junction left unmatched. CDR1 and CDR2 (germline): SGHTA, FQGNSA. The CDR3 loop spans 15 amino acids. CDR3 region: CASSGRDRAIGTQYF. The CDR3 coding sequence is TGTGCCAGCAGCGGCCGGGACAGGGCAATAGGGACCCAGTACTTC.

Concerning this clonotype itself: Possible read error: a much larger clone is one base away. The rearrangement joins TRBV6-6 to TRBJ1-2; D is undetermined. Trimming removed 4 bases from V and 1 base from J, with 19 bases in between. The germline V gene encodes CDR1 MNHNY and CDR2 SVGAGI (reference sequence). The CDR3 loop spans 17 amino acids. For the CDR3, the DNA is TGTGCCAGCAGTTTCTCGATCCCAGACGATAGTAACTATGGCTACACCTTC. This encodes CASSFSIPDDSNYGYTF.

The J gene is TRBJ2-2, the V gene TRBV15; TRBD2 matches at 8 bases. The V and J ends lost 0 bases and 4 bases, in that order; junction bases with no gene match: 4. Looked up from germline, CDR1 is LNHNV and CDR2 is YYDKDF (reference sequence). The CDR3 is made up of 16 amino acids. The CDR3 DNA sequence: TGTGCCACCAGCAGAGATCGGGGGGGAGGCACCGGGGAGCTGTTTTTT. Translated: CATSRDRGGGTGELFF.

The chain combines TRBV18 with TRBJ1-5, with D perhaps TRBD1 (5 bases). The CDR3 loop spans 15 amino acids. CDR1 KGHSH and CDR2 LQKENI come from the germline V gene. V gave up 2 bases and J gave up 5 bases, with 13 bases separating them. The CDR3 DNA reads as TGTGCCAGCTCACCAAACGCAGGGAATGATCAGCCCCAGCATTTT. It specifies CASSPNAGNDQPQHF.

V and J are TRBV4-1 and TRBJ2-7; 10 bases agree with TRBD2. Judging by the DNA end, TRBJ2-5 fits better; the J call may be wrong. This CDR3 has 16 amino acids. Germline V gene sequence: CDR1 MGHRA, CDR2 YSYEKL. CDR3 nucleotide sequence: TGCGCCAGCAGCCAATTAGCGGGGGGATCGACCGAGACCCAGTACTTC. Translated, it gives CASSQLAGGSTETQYF.

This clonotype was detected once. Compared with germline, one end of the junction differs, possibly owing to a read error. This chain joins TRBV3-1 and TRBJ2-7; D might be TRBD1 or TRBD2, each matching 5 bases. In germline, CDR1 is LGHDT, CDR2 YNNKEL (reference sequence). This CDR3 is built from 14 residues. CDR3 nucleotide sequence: TGTGTCAGCAGCCACCCGGGGCCCATCTACGAGCAGTACTTC. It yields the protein CVSSHPGPIYEQYF.

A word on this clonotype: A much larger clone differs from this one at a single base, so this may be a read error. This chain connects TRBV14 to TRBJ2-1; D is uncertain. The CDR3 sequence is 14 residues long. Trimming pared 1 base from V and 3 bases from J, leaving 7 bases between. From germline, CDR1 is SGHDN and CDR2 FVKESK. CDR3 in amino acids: CASSQAGYYNEQFF. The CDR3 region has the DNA TGTGCCAGCAGCCAAGCTGGCTACTACAATGAGCAGTTCTTC.

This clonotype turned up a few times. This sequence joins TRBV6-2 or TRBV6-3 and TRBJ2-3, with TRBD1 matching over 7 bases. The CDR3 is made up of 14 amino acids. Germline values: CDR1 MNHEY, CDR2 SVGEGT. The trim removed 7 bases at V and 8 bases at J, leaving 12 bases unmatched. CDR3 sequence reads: CASTDGTVGRTQYF. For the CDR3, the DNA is TGTGCCAGCACCGACGGGACAGTGGGCCGTACGCAGTATTTT.

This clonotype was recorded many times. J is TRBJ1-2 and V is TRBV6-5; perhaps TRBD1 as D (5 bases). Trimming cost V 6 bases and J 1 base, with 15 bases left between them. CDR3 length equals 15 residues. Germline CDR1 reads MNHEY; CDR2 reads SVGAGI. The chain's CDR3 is CASRPTGVFNYGYTF. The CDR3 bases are TGTGCCAGCAGGCCTACGGGGGTCTTTAACTATGGCTACACCTTC.

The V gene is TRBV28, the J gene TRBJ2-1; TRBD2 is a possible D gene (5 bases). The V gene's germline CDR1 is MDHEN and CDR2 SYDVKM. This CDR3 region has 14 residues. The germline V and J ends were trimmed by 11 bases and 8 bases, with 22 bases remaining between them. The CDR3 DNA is TGTGCCGTGGGAGCGACCGGTAGTGGGCATGAGCAGTTCTTC. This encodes CAVGATGSGHEQFF.

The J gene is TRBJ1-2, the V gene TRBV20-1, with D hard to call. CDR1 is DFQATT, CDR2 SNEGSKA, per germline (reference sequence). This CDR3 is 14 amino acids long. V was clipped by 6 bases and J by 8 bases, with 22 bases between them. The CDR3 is CSATTLDGWEGYTF. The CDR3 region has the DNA TGCAGTGCCACGACTTTGGACGGCTGGGAGGGCTACACCTTC.

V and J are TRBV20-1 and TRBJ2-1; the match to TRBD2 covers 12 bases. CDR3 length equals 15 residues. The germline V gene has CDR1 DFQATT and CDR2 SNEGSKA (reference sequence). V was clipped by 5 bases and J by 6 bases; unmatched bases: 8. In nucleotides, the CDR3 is TGCAGTGCTGAAATGACTAGCGGGAGCGGCAATGAGCAGTTCTTC. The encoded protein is CSAEMTSGSGNEQFF.

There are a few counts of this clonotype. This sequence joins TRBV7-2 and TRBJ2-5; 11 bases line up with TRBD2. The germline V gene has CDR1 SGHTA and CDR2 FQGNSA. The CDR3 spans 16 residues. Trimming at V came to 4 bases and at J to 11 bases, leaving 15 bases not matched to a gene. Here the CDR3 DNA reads TGTGCCAGCAGCTCGTTAGCGGGAGGGCGATTTAGGGAGCAGTACTTC. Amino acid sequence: CASSSLAGGRFREQYF.

The CDR3 sequence is CASSQDPPGETQYF. DNA for the CDR3: TGTGCCAGCAGCCAAGATCCGCCGGGAGAGACCCAGTACTTC. The chain combines TRBV3-1 with TRBJ2-5; D is ambiguous. The CDR3 is 14 amino acids. CDR1 is LGHDT and CDR2 is YNNKEL in the germline V gene (reference sequence). Trimming took 0 bases from V and 4 from J, leaving 9 bases between them.

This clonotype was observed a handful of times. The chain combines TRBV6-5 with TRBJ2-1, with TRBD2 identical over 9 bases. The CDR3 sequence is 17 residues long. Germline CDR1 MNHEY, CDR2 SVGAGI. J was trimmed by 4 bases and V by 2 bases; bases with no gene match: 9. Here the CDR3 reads CASSYGASGEIYNEQFF. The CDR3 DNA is TGTGCCAGCAGTTACGGGGCTAGCGGGGAGATTTACAATGAGCAGTTCTTC.

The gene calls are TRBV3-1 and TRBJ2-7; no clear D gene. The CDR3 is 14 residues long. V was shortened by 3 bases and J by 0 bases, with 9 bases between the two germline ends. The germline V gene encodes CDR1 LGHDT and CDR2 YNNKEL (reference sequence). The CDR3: CASSHGPTSYEQYF. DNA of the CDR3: TGTGCCAGCAGCCATGGGCCGACCTCCTACGAGCAGTACTTC.

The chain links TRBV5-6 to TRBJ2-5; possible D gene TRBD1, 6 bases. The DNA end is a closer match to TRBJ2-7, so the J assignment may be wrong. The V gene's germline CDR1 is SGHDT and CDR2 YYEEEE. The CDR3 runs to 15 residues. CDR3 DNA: TGTGCCAGCAGCTTCTCGTCACGGGACAAAAACGAGCAGTACTTC. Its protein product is CASSFSSRDKNEQYF.

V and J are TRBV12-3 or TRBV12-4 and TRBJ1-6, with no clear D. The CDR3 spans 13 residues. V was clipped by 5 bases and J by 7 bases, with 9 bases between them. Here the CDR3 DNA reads TGTGCCAGCAGTCGCCTGGGGAATTCACCCCTCCACTTT. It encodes CASSRLGNSPLHF.

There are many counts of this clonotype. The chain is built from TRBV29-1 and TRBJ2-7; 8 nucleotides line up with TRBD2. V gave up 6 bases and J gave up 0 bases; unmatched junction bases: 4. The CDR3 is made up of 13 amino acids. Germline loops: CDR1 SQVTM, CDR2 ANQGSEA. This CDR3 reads CSVISGNSYEQYF. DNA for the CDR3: TGCAGCGTGATTAGCGGGAACTCCTACGAGCAGTACTTC.